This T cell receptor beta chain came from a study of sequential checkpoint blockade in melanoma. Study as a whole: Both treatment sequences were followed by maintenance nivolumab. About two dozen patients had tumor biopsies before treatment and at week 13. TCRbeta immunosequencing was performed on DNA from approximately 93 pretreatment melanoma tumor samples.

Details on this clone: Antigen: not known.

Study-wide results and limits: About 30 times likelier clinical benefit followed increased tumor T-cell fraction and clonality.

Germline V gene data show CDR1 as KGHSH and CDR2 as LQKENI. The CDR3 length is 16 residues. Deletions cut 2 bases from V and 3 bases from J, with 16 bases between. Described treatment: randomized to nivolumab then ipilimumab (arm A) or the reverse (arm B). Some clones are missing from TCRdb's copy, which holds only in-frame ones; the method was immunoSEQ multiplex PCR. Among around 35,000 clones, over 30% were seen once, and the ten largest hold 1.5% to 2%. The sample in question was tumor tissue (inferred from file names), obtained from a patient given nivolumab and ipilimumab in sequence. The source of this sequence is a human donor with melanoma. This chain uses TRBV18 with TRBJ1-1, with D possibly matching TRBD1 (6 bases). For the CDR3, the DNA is TGTGCCAGCTCACCAAATGAATGGGGGGCACACACTGAAGCTTTCTTT. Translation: CASSPNEWGAHTEAFF.